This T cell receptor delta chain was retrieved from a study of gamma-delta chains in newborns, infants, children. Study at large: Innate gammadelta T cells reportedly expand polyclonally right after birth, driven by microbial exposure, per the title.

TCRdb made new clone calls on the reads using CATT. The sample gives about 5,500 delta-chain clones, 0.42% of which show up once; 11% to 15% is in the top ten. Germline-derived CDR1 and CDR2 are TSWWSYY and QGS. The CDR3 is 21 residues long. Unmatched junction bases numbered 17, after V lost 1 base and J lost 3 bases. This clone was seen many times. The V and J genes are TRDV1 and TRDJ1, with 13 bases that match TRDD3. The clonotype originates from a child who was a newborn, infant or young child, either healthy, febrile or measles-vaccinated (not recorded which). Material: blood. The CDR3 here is CALGEPPNWGIRSRRADKLIF. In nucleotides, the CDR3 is TGTGCTCTTGGGGAACCTCCCAACTGGGGGATACGGTCCCGAAGGGCCGATAAACTCATCTTT.